One and the same sample provided the 17 T cell receptor beta chains below, sequenced in a study of blood T cell repertoires in COVID-19. Repertoires were generated with immunoSEQ multiplex PCR, while TCRdb's copy carries only in-frame clones and drops some. Of tens of thousands of clones listed, about 88% are singletons. Sequencing was done on a sample of peripheral blood. Source of these receptors: a man aged 55 to 70 with active COVID-19.

This clone has more than one count but fewer than ten. The same CDR3 also results from other DNA sequences found in this sample. DNA of the CDR3: TGTGCCAGCAGCTTAAACAGGGGGGACTATGGCTACACCTTC. Its translation is CASSLNRGDYGYTF. V gene TRBV7-9 combines with J gene TRBJ1-2; 8 nucleotides match TRBD1. The germline V gene encodes CDR1 SEHNR and CDR2 FQNEAQ (reference sequence). This CDR3 contains 14 residues. V gave up 2 bases and J gave up 3 bases; unmatched junction bases: 2.

The chain links TRBV5-1 to TRBJ2-2; 7 bases map to TRBD1. Germline-derived CDR1 and CDR2 are SGHRS and YFSETQ. CDR3 size: 14 residues. V lost 4 bases and J lost 9; bases outside the gene matches: 9. CDR3 in DNA: TGCGCCAGCAGCCCCGTCCCGGGACAGCGGGAGCTGTTTTTT. It is translated as CASSPVPGQRELFF.

This chain joins TRBV5-5 and TRBJ1-1, with TRBD1 matching 9 bases. This CDR3 spans 15 amino acids. The ends lost 4 bases at V and 4 bases at J; junction bases unmatched: 8. Germline-derived CDR1 and CDR2 are SGHKS and YYEKEE (reference sequence). CDR3 amino acids: CASSGQGMAATEAFF. CDR3 nucleotides: TGTGCCAGCAGCGGACAGGGGATGGCGGCCACTGAAGCTTTCTTT.

As DNA, the CDR3 is TGTGCCAGCAGCGACAGCTTCAGGGGGACCGGGGAGCTGTTTTTT. Encoded protein: CASSDSFRGTGELFF. V and J are TRBV9 and TRBJ2-2; TRBD1 matches at 7 bases. CDR1 is SGDLS and CDR2 is YYNGEE in the germline V gene. There are 15 residues in the CDR3. J lost 5 bases, V lost 3 bases, and 7 bases had no gene match.

The chain has TRBV4-2 and TRBJ2-2; tentatively, D is TRBD2 (7 bases). V lost 4 bases, J lost 7 bases, and 13 bases lay in between. Looked up from germline, CDR1 is LGHNA and CDR2 is YNFKEQ. This CDR3 spans 14 amino acids. The CDR3 region has the DNA TGTGCCAGCAGCCCAAAAGGGGGGGGCGGGGAGCTGTTTTTT. Protein product: CASSPKGGGGELFF.

This chain joins TRBV7-3 and TRBJ2-3; 11 bases match TRBD1. Germline-derived CDR1 and CDR2 are SGHTA and FQGTGA. With V trimmed by 4 bases and J by 4 bases, 4 bases remained unmatched. The CDR3 totals 15 residues. CDR3 in amino acids: CASSYTGQGADTQYF. CDR3 DNA sequence: TGTGCCAGCAGCTATACGGGACAGGGGGCAGATACGCAGTATTTT.

This CDR3 is CASRPAGPSYNEQFF. The CDR3 DNA is TGTGCCAGCAGGCCAGCGGGTCCCTCCTACAATGAGCAGTTCTTC. This chain joins TRBV28 and TRBJ2-1; a possible D gene is TRBD2 (6 bases). The CDR3 has 15 amino acids. Germline V lookup: CDR1 MDHEN, CDR2 SYDVKM. Between the trimmed V and J ends, which lost 6 bases and 0 bases, there was a span of 12 bases.

The sample holds a few counts of this clone. V usage is TRBV6-5 and J usage is TRBJ1-5; possibly TRBD1 for D (5 bases). Between the trimmed V and J ends, which lost 0 bases and 8 bases, there was a span of 17 bases. Per germline, CDR1 MNHEY and CDR2 SVGAGI. The CDR3 has 16 residues. CDR3 loop: CASSYSPRAPWEPQHF. The CDR3 DNA is TGTGCCAGCAGTTACTCGCCCAGGGCCCCTTGGGAGCCCCAGCATTTT.

The V gene is TRBV7-6, the J gene TRBJ1-1; TRBD1 aligns across 10 bases. In germline, CDR1 is SGHVS, CDR2 FNYEAQ. The V and J ends lost 5 bases and 6 bases, in that order; junction bases with no gene match: 3. This CDR3 spans 13 amino acids. In DNA, the CDR3 is TGTGCCAGCAGCCACGGACAGGGGGCTGAAGCTTTCTTT. Amino acid sequence: CASSHGQGAEAFF.

CDR3 bases: TGTGCCAGCAGTAAGAAAGGGAGGAGGAACTATGGCTACACCTTC. It encodes CASSKKGRRNYGYTF. The chain combines TRBV27 with TRBJ1-2; D is uncertain. The germline V and J ends were trimmed by 5 bases and 2 bases, with 15 bases remaining between them. The CDR3 is 15 amino acids. Per germline, CDR1 MNHEY and CDR2 SMNVEV (reference sequence).

The chain joins TRBV27 to TRBJ2-2; TRBD1 is a possible D gene (6 bases). The V end lost 7 bases, the J end lost 2 bases, and 17 bases lay between the germline ends. The V gene's germline CDR1 is MNHEY and CDR2 SMNVEV (reference sequence). The CDR3 is made up of 16 amino acids. As DNA, the CDR3 is TGTGCCAGCACCCACAGGGTCGCGCTTAACACCGGGGAGCTGTTTTTT. Amino acid sequence: CASTHRVALNTGELFF.

V usage is TRBV18 and J usage is TRBJ2-5; D remains ambiguous. The V gene lost 2 bases and the J gene lost 3 bases, with 13 bases spanning the gap. CDR3 length: 15 amino acids. Germline V CDR1 and CDR2: KGHSH, LQKENI. CDR3 sequence reads: CASSPRRQHEETQYF. CDR3 nucleotides: TGTGCCAGCTCACCAAGACGACAACACGAAGAGACCCAGTACTTC.

V gene TRBV19 combines with J gene TRBJ1-1, with a tentative D call TRBD1 (6 bases). Germline values: CDR1 LNHDA, CDR2 SQIVND (reference sequence). This CDR3 has 13 amino acids. V lost 7 bases and J 4 bases, leaving 13 bases between the germline ends. The DNA of the CDR3 is TGTGCCAGTACCAGCCAGGGGACCACTGAAGCTTTCTTT. Translated, it gives CASTSQGTTEAFF.

This clone appeared once. The rearrangement joins TRBV7-2 to TRBJ2-6; TRBD2 agrees at 7 bases. Per germline, CDR1 SGHTA and CDR2 FQGNSA. V was clipped by 5 bases and J by 0 bases; unmatched bases: 7. The length of the CDR3 is 17 residues. This chain's CDR3 is CASSTGRRLSGANVLTF. The DNA of the CDR3 is TGTGCCAGCAGCACCGGGAGGCGCCTCTCTGGGGCCAACGTCCTGACTTTC.

The genes are TRBV4-2 and TRBJ2-7; D is perhaps TRBD1 (5 bases). CDR1 is LGHNA, CDR2 YNFKEQ, per germline. The CDR3 loop spans 14 amino acids. The V end was cut by 0 bases, the J end by 3 bases, with 9 bases between. The CDR3, as DNA: TGTGCCAGCAGCCAAGATGCAGGGAACTACGAGCAGTACTTC. The encoded protein is CASSQDAGNYEQYF.

The chain employs TRBV14 and TRBJ2-7, with 13 positions matching TRBD2. The CDR3 length is 16 residues. Germline V gives CDR1 SGHDN, CDR2 FVKESK. V dropped 3 bases and J dropped 4; count of bases not matched to a gene: 6. The CDR3 loop reads CASSHGLAGEAYEQYF. In DNA, the CDR3 is TGTGCCAGCAGCCACGGACTAGCGGGAGAGGCGTACGAGCAGTACTTC.

This chain uses TRBV11-2 with TRBJ2-7, with no clear D. Germline CDR1 SGHAT, CDR2 FQNNGV. This CDR3 is 15 amino acids long. V was clipped by 1 base and J by 4 bases, with 14 bases between them. CDR3 nucleotide sequence: TGTGCCAGCAGCTTAGCTCTCCCTCAAACTTACGAGCAGTACTTC. Its protein is CASSLALPQTYEQYF.